What follows are 9 T cell receptor beta chains derived from one specimen sequenced in a study of T cells after yellow fever vaccination (dated by TCRdb to between 2017 and 2020). Reading the label with the study, this specimen's treatment or condition is: live attenuated yellow fever vaccine strain. Libraries were built with 5' RACE. For sequencing, an Illumina HiSeq 2500 was employed. In-frame beta chains were kept once TCRdb had trimmed the public reads at Q25 with fastp and called clones with MiXCR. Rows are unified per CDR3 protein, each entry keeping the most common DNA and genes. The sample includes 600,000 to 750,000 distinct CDR3 sequences, with about 12% observed a single time. About 15% of the sample is in the top ten clones. The sequences come from PBMCs, collected on the day of the yellow fever booster vaccination. The receptor set was obtained from a man aged 25 to 40 who received the YFV17D yellow fever vaccine.

This clonotype came up many times. The junction and the germline gene differ at one end; a read error may be behind it. The chain employs TRBV5-1 and TRBJ1-1; D remains unclear. CDR1 SGHRS and CDR2 YFSETQ come from the germline V gene. The CDR3 runs 11 residues. The CDR3 here is CASSWGTEAFF. For the CDR3, the DNA is TGTGCCAGCAGTTGGGGAACTGAAGCTTTCTTT.

The chain recombines TRBV7-2 with TRBJ1-4; TRBD1 aligns across 8 bases. The length of the CDR3 is 14 residues. The germline gives CDR1 SGHTA, CDR2 FQGNSA. Trimming removed 5 bases from V and 11 bases from J; junction bases left unmatched: 10. The CDR3 DNA follows: TGTGCCAGCAGCGCGGACAGGGCGGGAGACAAACTGTTTTTT. Protein sequence: CASSADRAGDKLFF.

This clonotype came up a few times. This sequence joins TRBV27 and TRBJ1-5; 7 positions match TRBD1. The CDR3 spans 14 residues. The germline CDR1 and CDR2 sequences are MNHEY and SMNVEV (reference sequence). V lost 7 bases to trimming and J lost 1 base; unmatched junction nucleotides: 4. CDR3 protein: CASKPRGSNQPQHF. In nucleotides, the CDR3 is TGTGCCAGCAAACCCAGGGGGAGCAATCAGCCCCAGCATTTT.

The chain carries TRBV20-1 and TRBJ1-2; D is ambiguous. V was clipped by 3 bases and J by 3 bases, with 8 bases between them. This CDR3 is 12 amino acids long. The germline gives CDR1 DFQATT, CDR2 SNEGSKA (reference sequence). CDR3: CSASHRYYGYTF. Here the CDR3 DNA reads TGCAGTGCTAGCCACCGATACTATGGCTACACCTTC.

This clonotype was seen a few times. This chain connects TRBV20-1 to TRBJ2-3, with D possibly being TRBD2 (5 bases). The CDR3 totals 14 residues. Trimming took 3 bases from V and 1 from J, leaving 11 bases between them. Per germline, CDR1 DFQATT and CDR2 SNEGSKA (reference sequence). The CDR3 DNA follows: TGCAGTGCTAGCCTGCGGCGGGGCACAGATACGCAGTATTTT. Translation: CSASLRRGTDTQYF.

This clonotype has ten or more counts. V usage is TRBV7-9 and J usage is TRBJ2-1; 7 bases line up with TRBD2. The J segment lost 8 bases and the V segment lost 8 bases, leaving 3 bases of the junction unmatched. Per the germline V gene, CDR1 is SEHNR and CDR2 is FQNEAQ (reference sequence). The CDR3 contains 11 residues. CDR3 sequence: CASELADEQFF. As DNA, the CDR3 is TGTGCCAGCGAGCTAGCGGATGAGCAGTTCTTC.

This clonotype occurred a few times. The J gene is TRBJ1-3, the V gene TRBV3-1; D gene unclear. Trimming shortened V by 4 bases and J by 7 bases, and 8 bases separated the two germline ends. CDR1 and CDR2 (germline): LGHDT, YNNKEL (reference sequence). The CDR3 consists of 12 residues. The CDR3 sequence is CASSPNHNTIYF. Here the CDR3 DNA reads TGTGCCAGCAGCCCTAACCACAACACCATATATTTT.

This sequence joins TRBV5-4 and TRBJ2-6, with 10 bases aligning to TRBD2. CDR3 length: 18 amino acids. CDR1 and CDR2 (germline): SGHNT, YYREEE (reference sequence). With 2 bases clipped from V and 1 base from J, the junction kept 6 bases outside the gene matches. CDR3 nucleotide sequence: TGTGCCAGCAGCTTATTAGCGGGAGGTTCATCTGGGGCCAACGTCCTGACTTTC. It specifies CASSLLAGGSSGANVLTF. The whole variable domain, remainder taken from reference TRBV5-4 and TRBJ2-6, is ETGVTQSPTHLIKTRGQQVTLRCSSQSGHNTVSWYQQALGQGPQFIFQYYREEENGRGNFPPRFSGLQFPNYSSELNVNALELDDSALYLCASSLLAGGSSGANVLTFGAGSRLTVL.

The sample holds many counts of this clonotype. This chain joins TRBV5-1 and TRBJ2-7; TRBD2 aligns across 11 bases. There are 14 residues in the CDR3. V lost 0 bases, J lost 6 bases, and 2 bases stayed unmatched. The germline gives CDR1 SGHRS, CDR2 YFSETQ. This chain's CDR3 is CASSLDLAGGEQYF. The CDR3 DNA reads as TGCGCCAGCAGCTTGGACCTAGCGGGAGGCGAGCAGTACTTC.